The clone carrying this T cell receptor beta chain was recorded a few times. The antigen remains undetermined. These data are taken from a study of T-cell reconstitution after alpha-beta-depleted transplantation in children. Study observations and caveats: Reported findings indicate that, about two months after transplant, alpha-beta T cells came from several hundred expanded clones, which were derived from non-depleted graft cells.

Unique molecular identifiers were incorporated during preparation of the TCRbeta library. From the PCR reads, TCRdb called clonotypes with MiXCR, one entry per CDR3 protein. In the table there are around 700,000 distinct CDR3 sequences, roughly 14% of which are singletons. This sample comprised PBMCs, obtained before TCRalphabeta/CD19-depleted stem cell transplant. This TCR derives from a girl aged 2 to 9 with congenital amegakaryocytic thrombocytopenia, due to receive a stem cell transplant.

CDR3 loop: CAIKFGQDYGYTF. CDR3 sequence (DNA): TGTGCCATCAAGTTCGGCCAGGACTATGGCTACACCTTC. The chain has TRBV10-3 and TRBJ1-2; D gene uncertain. Germline V CDR1 and CDR2: ENHRY, SYGVKD. Trimming removed 7 bases at V and 3 bases at J, with 12 bases between. The CDR3 covers 13 residues.